This T cell receptor (beta chain) was captured by sequencing in a study of chemoradiotherapy in HPV16-positive cancers. The assay was immunoSEQ multiplex PCR, and TCRdb's table has in-frame clones only and misses some. The sample includes 2,000 to 2,500 clones, roughly 84% of them seen just once. Trimming left V 0 bases short and J 1 base short, with 3 bases between. CDR3 length: 13 amino acids. Per the germline V gene, CDR1 is SGHKS and CDR2 is YYEKEE (reference sequence). The rearrangement links TRBV5-5 to TRBJ2-3; D call uncertain. The clonotype originates from a human donor with HPV-associated anogenital cancer. Specimen: tumor tissue, collected from a patient who underwent chemoradiotherapy. The CDR3 region is CASSLGGTDTQYF. CDR3 DNA sequence: TGTGCCAGCAGCTTGGGTGGCACAGATACGCAGTATTTT.